The 4 T cell receptor beta chains below all came from one sample that was sequenced in a study of control samples from healthy donors and cancer patients. Method: immunoSEQ multiplex PCR; TCRdb's copy keeps in-frame clones and lacks some. Altogether about 150,000 clones are present, just under 95% being singletons, with the ten largest covering 4.5% to 6%. The sequenced sample was blood. The receptors come from a middle-aged man in good health.

A single count supports this clone. V and J are TRBV10-3 and TRBJ2-7; 7 bases fit TRBD1. The germline V gene encodes CDR1 ENHRY and CDR2 SYGVKD. Trimming cost V 6 bases and J 2 bases; bases outside gene matches: 4. This CDR3 is built from 13 residues. CDR3 sequence (DNA): TGTGCCATCAGAAGGGACAGCACCTACGAGCAGTACTTC. Protein: CAIRRDSTYEQYF.

V and J are TRBV27 and TRBJ2-3, with D maybe TRBD2 (6 bases). Germline-derived CDR1 and CDR2 are MNHEY and SMNVEV (reference sequence). The CDR3 covers 14 residues. V was cut by 9 bases and J by 7 bases, with 20 bases left in between. Here the CDR3 reads CASRRVGGSNTQYF. In DNA form, the CDR3 reads TGTGCCAGTCGGAGGGTGGGGGGTTCAAATACGCAGTATTTT.

The CDR3 is CASRSVFSDTQYF. For the CDR3, the DNA is TGTGCCAGCAGAAGCGTATTCTCGGATACGCAGTATTTT. This chain links TRBV6-5 with TRBJ2-3; D is undetermined. The V gene's germline CDR1 is MNHEY and CDR2 SVGAGI. The CDR3 totals 13 residues. Trimming pared 6 bases from V and 6 bases from J, leaving 13 bases between.

The chain carries TRBV3-1 (or the pseudogene TRBV3-2) and TRBJ1-2; unclear D gene. The CDR3 loop spans 12 amino acids. CDR1 and CDR2 from the germline V gene are LGHDT and YNNKEL (reference sequence). Deletions cut 4 bases from V and 1 base from J, with 4 bases between. This CDR3 is CASSPSNYGYTF. The CDR3 DNA follows: TGTGCCAGCAGCCCCAGTAACTATGGCTACACCTTC.